A single sample gave rise to the 18 T cell receptor beta chains below, sequenced in a study of blood T cell repertoires in COVID-19 (dated by TCRdb to about 2020). The library was built by means of the immunoSEQ multiplex PCR assay. The table comes from immuneACCESS by way of TCRdb, which keeps in-frame sequences with V and J called. Part of the clones is missing from these tables; in studies checked, under half for an unresolved V gene and the rest for unknown reasons. Across this sample there are around 220,000 clones, with 70% to 90% seen only once. The ten largest clones add up to about 7.2% of the sample. Material for sequencing was PBMCs or T cells enriched from blood (not recorded which). The receptors come from a woman aged 40 to 55 with acute COVID-19.

The rearrangement links TRBV3-1 (or the pseudogene TRBV3-2) to TRBJ2-7; 8 nucleotides agree with TRBD1. This CDR3 comprises 15 residues. Germline-derived CDR1 and CDR2 are LGHDT and YNNKEL (reference sequence). Trimming cost V 3 bases and J 5 bases; bases outside gene matches: 9. This CDR3 is CASSQTPGGWDEQYF. The CDR3 DNA sequence: TGTGCCAGCAGCCAGACCCCAGGGGGCTGGGACGAGCAGTACTTC.

This chain connects TRBV6-5 to TRBJ1-6; 11 bases match TRBD1. V trimming: 2 bases; J trimming: 6 bases; junction bases outside the gene matches: 3. CDR3 size: 16 residues. CDR1 and CDR2 (germline): MNHEY, SVGAGI. The CDR3 reads CASSYGGTGGNSPLHF. DNA of the CDR3: TGTGCCAGCAGTTACGGAGGGACAGGGGGTAATTCACCCCTCCACTTT.

The chain joins TRBV6-5 to TRBJ2-3; D is unresolved. The ends were cut back, 6 bases at V and 0 bases at J, with 7 bases in the middle. The germline V gene encodes CDR1 MNHEY and CDR2 SVGAGI. The CDR3 extends over 13 amino acids. The CDR3 sequence: CASSQRSTDTQYF. CDR3 in DNA: TGTGCCAGCAGCCAACGGAGCACAGATACGCAGTATTTT.

The table lists this clone with a count of one. The CDR3 sequence is CASSSGLANEQFF. The DNA of the CDR3 is TGCGCCAGCAGCTCGGGACTGGCTAATGAGCAGTTCTTC. The chain couples TRBV5-1 to TRBJ2-1, with D tentatively TRBD2 (6 bases). The CDR3 runs to 13 residues. V gave up 3 bases and J gave up 7 bases, with 11 bases separating them. The germline V gene encodes CDR1 SGHRS and CDR2 YFSETQ.

The chain couples TRBV5-1 to TRBJ2-3, with 9 positions matching TRBD2. V dropped 5 bases and J dropped 2; count of bases not matched to a gene: 15. Germline V gene sequence: CDR1 SGHRS, CDR2 YFSETQ. This CDR3 spans 18 amino acids. DNA for the CDR3: TGCGCCAGCAGTAACACCGGGGGTGGACTAGCGACCACAGATACGCAGTATTTT. This translates into CASSNTGGGLATTDTQYF.

This clone was seen more than once but under ten times. V gene TRBV9 combines with J gene TRBJ1-1; D possibly corresponds to TRBD1 (5 bases). The CDR3 has 15 amino acids. Germline CDR1 reads SGDLS; CDR2 reads YYNGEE. Deletions cut 0 bases from V and 2 bases from J, with 11 bases between. DNA of the CDR3: TGTGCCAGCAGCGTAGTGCAGGGTTTCAACACTGAAGCTTTCTTT. Its protein is CASSVVQGFNTEAFF.

This rearrangement joins TRBV18 to TRBJ1-2; 8 positions agree with TRBD1. V dropped 3 bases and J dropped 7; count of bases not matched to a gene: 7. Germline assignment: CDR1 KGHSH and CDR2 LQKENI. The CDR3 is made up of 14 amino acids. CDR3 sequence (DNA): TGTGCCAGCTCACCCTCAGGGGGCGCGAGTGGCTACACCTTC. Its translation is CASSPSGGASGYTF.

The sample holds one count of this clone. V is TRBV7-9 and J is TRBJ1-3, with unresolved D. Looked up from germline, CDR1 is SEHNR and CDR2 is FQNEAQ (reference sequence). This CDR3 spans 16 amino acids. V lost 1 base to trimming and J lost 0 bases, with 10 bases between them. CDR3 in amino acids: CASSLVRTFSGNTIYF. The CDR3 DNA sequence: TGTGCCAGCAGCTTAGTTAGGACTTTCTCTGGAAACACCATATATTTT. Full variable domain (remainder filled in from reference TRBV7-9 and TRBJ1-3): DTGVSQNPRHKITKRGQNVTFRCDPISEHNRLYWYRQTLGQGPEFLTYFQNEAQLEKSRLLSDRFSAERPKGSFSTLEIQRTEQGDSAMYLCASSLVRTFSGNTIYFGEGSWLTVV.

The genes are TRBV5-4 and TRBJ2-3, with 7 bases identical to TRBD1. Germline CDR1 SGHNT, CDR2 YYREEE (reference sequence). The CDR3 contains 14 residues. Trimming removed 0 bases from V and 5 bases from J; junction bases left unmatched: 3. The CDR3 DNA follows: TGTGCCAGCAGCTTGGACAGGGGAGTAGATACGCAGTATTTT. Translated, it gives CASSLDRGVDTQYF.

This clone was seen a few times. This rearrangement joins TRBV10-3 to TRBJ1-1, with 11 bases lining up with TRBD1. Germline assignment: CDR1 ENHRY and CDR2 SYGVKD. This CDR3 region has 15 residues. The trim removed 6 bases at V and 3 bases at J, leaving 6 bases unmatched. The CDR3 reads CAISPGQGGYTEAFF. CDR3 coding DNA: TGTGCCATCAGCCCGGGACAGGGGGGTTACACTGAAGCTTTCTTT.

The chain joins TRBV30 to TRBJ1-3, with D uncertain. Per the germline V gene, CDR1 is GTSNPN and CDR2 is SVGIG (reference sequence). CDR3 length: 12 amino acids. Trimming removed 1 base from V and 4 bases from J, with 5 bases in between. This CDR3 is CAWSGRGNTIYF. The CDR3 DNA follows: TGTGCCTGGAGTGGGAGGGGAAACACCATATATTTT.

The V and J genes are TRBV3-1 (or the pseudogene TRBV3-2) and TRBJ2-1; 10 bases line up with TRBD2. V was pared by 2 bases and J by 4 bases, with 5 bases of the junction left unmatched. Germline-derived CDR1 and CDR2 are LGHDT and YNNKEL (reference sequence). The CDR3 spans 16 residues. The DNA for the CDR3 is TGTGCCAGCAGCCAACCGAGCGGGAGGGCGTACAATGAGCAGTTCTTC. This sequence encodes CASSQPSGRAYNEQFF.

The chain has TRBV5-8 and TRBJ2-5; 10 nucleotides line up with TRBD1. V gave up 2 bases and J gave up 2 bases; unmatched junction bases: 3. The CDR3 spans 15 residues. In germline, CDR1 is SGHTS, CDR2 YDEGEE. This CDR3 reads CASSFGTGVQETQYF. The CDR3 DNA sequence: TGTGCCAGCAGCTTCGGGACAGGGGTTCAAGAGACCCAGTACTTC.

The rearrangement links TRBV18 to TRBJ2-4; 9 bases map to TRBD1. Germline CDR1 is KGHSH and CDR2 is LQKENI. The CDR3 extends over 16 amino acids. J was trimmed by 3 bases and V by 1 base; bases with no gene match: 4. The CDR3 DNA reads TGTGCCAGCTCACCACGACAGGGGGTTGGCAAAAACATTCAGTACTTC. It translates to CASSPRQGVGKNIQYF.

J is TRBJ2-1 and V is TRBV24-1, with 8 nucleotides matching TRBD1. V was pared by 6 bases and J by 4 bases, with 7 bases of the junction left unmatched. CDR3 size: 15 residues. Germline CDR1 KGHDR, CDR2 SFDVKD. The CDR3 sequence is CATSTGTGVYNEQFF. The CDR3 coding sequence is TGTGCCACCAGTACCGGGACAGGTGTGTACAATGAGCAGTTCTTC.

This chain joins TRBV27 and TRBJ2-7; D is uncertain. CDR1 is MNHEY and CDR2 is SMNVEV in the germline V gene (reference sequence). This CDR3 is built from 14 residues. V lost 2 bases, J lost 5 bases, and 13 bases lay in between. As DNA, the CDR3 is TGTGCCAGCAGTTTAGTTGGGCAGGTCGACGAGCAGTACTTC. Protein: CASSLVGQVDEQYF.

The chain carries TRBV5-1 and TRBJ2-1, with a weak D call TRBD2 (6 bases). Germline CDR1 and CDR2: SGHRS and YFSETQ. V shed 4 bases and J shed 5 bases, with 19 bases lying between them. The CDR3 runs 16 residues. This chain's CDR3 is CASSVRVPGANNEQFF. The CDR3 region has the DNA TGCGCCAGCAGCGTACGCGTGCCGGGAGCTAACAATGAGCAGTTCTTC.

The V call is TRBV9, the J call TRBJ1-5, with D perhaps TRBD1 (5 bases). CDR3 length: 15 residues. Germline V gene data show CDR1 as SGDLS and CDR2 as YYNGEE. Trimming took off 1 base at V and 0 bases at J, with 8 bases between the two ends. DNA of the CDR3: TGTGCCAGCAGCGTAAGGGGACTTAGCAATCAGCCCCAGCATTTT. It codes for CASSVRGLSNQPQHF.